The next 19 T cell receptor beta chains were all read from a single sample in a study of CD8 T cells in Susac syndrome. When the RNA was reverse transcribed, random hexamers were used with an input of roughly 0.5 to 1 ug. Using its own MiXCR run on the immunoSEQ multiplex PCR reads, TCRdb lists one record per CDR3 protein. The data hold about 250,000 distinct CDR3 sequences, with around 93% observed a single time. The sample consisted of CD4+ T cells from PBMCs. Receptor source: a human donor with multiple sclerosis.

This chain uses TRBV28 with TRBJ1-1, with D perhaps matching TRBD1 (6 bases). The CDR3 is made up of 12 amino acids. V shed 2 bases and J shed 7 bases, with 8 bases lying between them. The germline gives CDR1 MDHEN, CDR2 SYDVKM. CDR3 in DNA: TGTGCCAGCAGTTTAGAGGGGGGTGAAGCTTTCTTT. As protein: CASSLEGGEAFF.

This chain connects TRBV28 to TRBJ2-5; D not certain. The CDR3 is 13 residues long. Trimming left V 7 bases short and J 1 base short, with 10 bases between. Germline assignment: CDR1 MDHEN and CDR2 SYDVKM. CDR3 coding DNA: TGTGCCAGCAAGAGGAGAGCCCAAGAGACCCAGTACTTC. Protein sequence: CASKRRAQETQYF.

This chain joins TRBV9 and TRBJ2-1; D perhaps matches TRBD1 (6 bases). The CDR3 extends over 14 amino acids. Germline V gives CDR1 SGDLS, CDR2 YYNGEE. Between the trimmed V and J ends, which lost 4 bases and 2 bases, there was a span of 10 bases. CDR3 in DNA: TGTGCCAGCAGCCCCCGGACAGCCTACAATGAGCAGTTCTTC. This translates into CASSPRTAYNEQFF.

This sequence joins TRBV6-1 and TRBJ2-7; D is tentatively TRBD1 or TRBD2 (5 bases each). Germline loops: CDR1 MNHNS, CDR2 SASEGT. The germline V and J ends were trimmed by 1 base and 6 bases, with 19 bases remaining between them. The CDR3 has 16 residues. The CDR3 DNA sequence: TGTGCCAGCAGTGAAGTAAGGGGTTGGAGCGCGGGCGAGCAGTACGTC. As protein: CASSEVRGWSAGEQYV.

V gene TRBV12-3 or TRBV12-4 combines with J gene TRBJ2-7, with 8 bases aligning to TRBD1. Germline trimming cut 5 bases from V and 4 bases from J; bases unmatched to any gene: 4. This CDR3 comprises 13 residues. CDR3 loop: CASSLTGGYEQYV. In DNA form, the CDR3 reads TGTGCCAGCAGTCTTACAGGGGGGTACGAGCAGTACGTC.

The chain links TRBV3-1 to TRBJ2-7; 11 bases match TRBD1. The CDR3 loop spans 14 amino acids. V lost 4 bases and J lost 6; bases outside the gene matches: 5. Germline CDR1 is LGHDT and CDR2 is YNNKEL (reference sequence). CDR3 coding DNA: TGTGCCAGCAGCCTCGGACAGGGGGCCGGCGAGCAGTACGTC. This translates into CASSLGQGAGEQYV.

The V and J genes are TRBV29-1 and TRBJ1-1; D may be TRBD1 (5 bases). Germline CDR1 SQVTM, CDR2 ANQGSEA. Trimming stripped 6 bases from V and 6 bases from J, with 20 bases between. This CDR3 is built from 14 residues. CDR3 sequence reads: CSVALDRPGAEAFF. In DNA, the CDR3 is TGCAGCGTGGCTCTAGACAGACCCGGGGCTGAAGCTTTCTTT.

The chain uses TRBV7-2 and TRBJ1-1, with D uncertain. Trimming took off 3 bases at V and 6 bases at J, with 14 bases between the two ends. The CDR3 loop spans 14 amino acids. Looked up from germline, CDR1 is SGHTA and CDR2 is FQGNSA. In DNA form, the CDR3 reads TGTGCCAGCAGCTTCCTCAGAGCGGTACCTGAAGCTTTCTTT. Translating it yields CASSFLRAVPEAFF.

This chain connects TRBV12-3 or TRBV12-4 to TRBJ2-3; weak D call: TRBD1 (6 bases). Trimming took 6 bases from V and 2 from J, leaving 15 bases between them. The CDR3 has 15 residues. CDR3 bases: TGTGCCAGCAGGAAAGACAGGAGGCACACAGATACGCAGTATTTT. It encodes CASRKDRRHTDTQYF.

This chain connects TRBV11-3 to TRBJ2-5, with D maybe TRBD1 (6 bases). The CDR3 runs to 14 residues. The V end lost 2 bases, the J end lost 5 bases, and 12 bases lay between the germline ends. The germline V gene encodes CDR1 SGHNT and CDR2 YENEEA. CDR3 sequence (DNA): TGTGCCAGCAGCTTAATACAGGGACCGGAGACCCAGTACTTC. It translates to CASSLIQGPETQYF.

This clonotype was recorded a few times. The chain employs TRBV6-1 and TRBJ2-5, with 9 nucleotides matching TRBD1. The CDR3 consists of 13 residues. Germline CDR1 reads MNHNS; CDR2 reads SASEGT. With V trimmed by 8 bases and J by 5 bases, 6 bases remained unmatched. CDR3 protein: CASRGQGWETQYF. CDR3 coding DNA: TGTGCCAGCCGGGGACAGGGCTGGGAGACCCAGTACTTC.

The chain couples TRBV10-3 to TRBJ1-5, with a tentative D call TRBD1 (6 bases). The CDR3 spans 16 residues. Between the trimmed V and J ends, which lost 2 bases and 7 bases, there was a span of 18 bases. In germline, CDR1 is ENHRY, CDR2 SYGVKD. This CDR3 is CAISEGSGDLRQPQHF. The CDR3 DNA reads as TGTGCCATCAGTGAGGGATCAGGGGACCTCCGGCAGCCCCAGCATTTT.

In regard to this clonotype: Because the CDR3's place on the DNA is in doubt, the DNA is left out and the CDR3 is given as listed by TCRdb. The rearrangement uses TRBV24-1 and TRBJ2-3. The germline gives CDR1 KGHDR, CDR2 SFDVKD. The CDR3 has 16 amino acids, counting both end residues. The CDR3 sequence is CATSDLAQAGTDTQYF.

The gene calls are TRBV20-1 and TRBJ2-3; 13 nucleotides align to TRBD2. Germline V gives CDR1 DFQATT, CDR2 SNEGSKA (reference sequence). The CDR3 is 16 amino acids. V was pared by 1 base and J by 0 bases, with 1 base of the junction left unmatched. The CDR3 spells CSARGLAGGSTDTQYF. CDR3 DNA sequence: TGCAGTGCTAGAGGACTAGCGGGAGGCAGCACAGATACGCAGTATTTT.

This rearrangement joins TRBV24-1 to TRBJ2-7; D ambiguous. V was clipped by 2 bases and J by 2 bases, with 6 bases between them. CDR1 is KGHDR, CDR2 SFDVKD, per germline. The CDR3 is 13 amino acids. The CDR3 DNA follows: TGTGCCACCAGTGATTCAGGAACCTACGAGCAGTACTTC. It yields the protein CATSDSGTYEQYF.

The genes are TRBV30 and TRBJ1-2; the D gene is possibly TRBD1 (6 bases). Germline V lookup: CDR1 GTSNPN, CDR2 SVGIG (reference sequence). The ends were cut back, 3 bases at V and 2 bases at J, with 16 bases in the middle. The CDR3 is 15 amino acids. The CDR3 DNA follows: TGTGCCTGGAGCGATAACAGGGCAGGGAACTATGGCTACACCTTC. Its protein is CAWSDNRAGNYGYTF.

This clonotype was observed a single time. The CDR3 bases are TGTGCCAGCAGCCAAGAATGGCAGGGGGGGGGCGAGCAGTACTTC. It encodes CASSQEWQGGGEQYF. The chain has TRBV3-1 and TRBJ2-7, with D perhaps assigned TRBD1 or TRBD2 (7 bases each). This CDR3 is built from 15 residues. V was clipped by 0 bases and J by 6 bases, with 15 bases between them. Germline CDR1 reads LGHDT; CDR2 reads YNNKEL (reference sequence).

The rearrangement uses TRBV28 and TRBJ1-2, with D tentatively TRBD1 (5 bases). CDR1 and CDR2 (germline): MDHEN, SYDVKM. V was pared by 1 base and J by 8 bases, with 17 bases between. CDR3 length: 15 residues. Here the CDR3 reads CASSLSYGGVFGYTF. DNA of the CDR3: TGTGCCAGCAGTTTATCTTATGGGGGGGTTTTCGGCTACACCTTC.

This clonotype was seen only once. The CDR3 protein is CASSLLGGRGANVLTF. As DNA, the CDR3 is TGTGCCAGCAGTTTATTGGGGGGGAGAGGGGCCAACGTCCTGACTTTC. This sequence joins TRBV28 and TRBJ2-6; TRBD2 agrees at 7 bases. The CDR3 runs to 16 residues. J lost 4 bases, V lost 1 base, and 4 bases had no gene match. Per germline, CDR1 MDHEN and CDR2 SYDVKM. The full variable domain, completed using reference TRBV28 and TRBJ2-6, is DVKVTQSSRYLVKRTGEKVFLECVQDMDHENMFWYRQDPGLGLRLIYFSYDVKMKEKGDIPEGYSVSREKKERFSLILESASTNQTSMYLCASSLLGGRGANVLTFGAGSRLTVL.